Following are 32 T cell receptor beta chains from one sample sequenced in a study of blood T cell repertoires in COVID-19. The data were produced by immunoSEQ multiplex PCR, yet TCRdb's version contains in-frame clones alone and is incomplete. Of tens of thousands of clones listed, 90% are singletons. The sample was peripheral blood. These receptors came from an elderly man with acute or convalescent COVID-19.

The chain combines TRBV4-2 with TRBJ1-6; D is ambiguous. CDR3 length equals 18 residues. Germline assignment: CDR1 LGHNA and CDR2 YNFKEQ. V was trimmed by 0 bases and J by 0 bases, leaving 12 bases between them. The CDR3 reads CASSQESPRSSYNSPLHF. In DNA form, the CDR3 reads TGTGCCAGCAGCCAAGAAAGTCCGCGGAGCTCCTATAATTCACCCCTCCACTTT.

The rearrangement links TRBV5-4 to TRBJ2-1, with 7 positions matching TRBD1. Trimming removed 2 bases from V and 0 bases from J; junction bases left unmatched: 5. The CDR3 has 16 amino acids. Germline CDR1 reads SGHNT; CDR2 reads YYREEE (reference sequence). CDR3 in amino acids: CASSLQGPRSYNEQFF. For the CDR3, the DNA is TGTGCCAGCAGCTTACAGGGGCCCCGCTCCTACAATGAGCAGTTCTTC.

The rearrangement links TRBV6-1 to TRBJ2-5, with TRBD1 matching 10 bases. Looked up from germline, CDR1 is MNHNS and CDR2 is SASEGT. The V and J ends lost 1 base and 7 bases, in that order; junction bases with no gene match: 3. The CDR3 sequence is 14 residues long. CDR3 in DNA: TGTGCCAGCAGTGAAGGGGACAGGGGCGGGACCCAGTACTTC. It translates to CASSEGDRGGTQYF.

The chain employs TRBV3-1 (or the pseudogene TRBV3-2) and TRBJ2-3; TRBD2 matches at 9 bases. After removal of 4 bases from V and 6 bases from J, the junction contained 8 bases not matched to a gene. The CDR3 spans 15 residues. Germline assignment: CDR1 LGHDT and CDR2 YNNKEL (reference sequence). The CDR3 nucleotides are TGTGCCAGCAGCCCCCCGGGACTAGCAAGTGATACGCAGTATTTT. Its protein is CASSPPGLASDTQYF.

The gene calls are TRBV28 and TRBJ2-3; TRBD2 agrees at 11 bases. The CDR3 has 16 amino acids. The J segment lost 7 bases and the V segment lost 1 base, leaving 7 bases of the junction unmatched. CDR1 and CDR2 from the germline V gene are MDHEN and SYDVKM. CDR3 in DNA: TGTGCCAGCAGTTTATTAAGACTAGCGGGGCAATATACGCAGTATTTT. Translating gives CASSLLRLAGQYTQYF.

This clone was seen a handful of times. J is TRBJ1-4 and V is TRBV14, with a possible D match to TRBD1 (5 bases). The V and J ends lost 0 bases and 3 bases respectively, with 17 bases between them. Germline V CDR1 and CDR2: SGHDN, FVKESK. This CDR3 has 18 residues. CDR3 bases: TGTGCCAGCAGCCAAGATGGCCCCCCTGGGGCTCCTAATGAAAAACTGTTTTTT. It specifies CASSQDGPPGAPNEKLFF.

The chain is built from TRBV6-2 or TRBV6-3 and TRBJ2-5; D may be TRBD2 (5 bases). Trimming pared 2 bases from V and 5 bases from J, leaving 12 bases between. This CDR3 is built from 14 residues. The germline gives CDR1 MNHEY, CDR2 SVGEGT. The CDR3 here is CASSYSPPGETQYF. The CDR3 region has the DNA TGTGCCAGCAGTTACAGCCCGCCGGGGGAGACCCAGTACTTC.

V is TRBV27 and J is TRBJ1-6, with 7 bases aligning to TRBD1. The germline gives CDR1 MNHEY, CDR2 SMNVEV (reference sequence). CDR3 length equals 15 residues. V lost 1 base to trimming and J lost 9 bases; unmatched junction nucleotides: 6. CDR3 protein: CASSLLGQGGSPLHF. The DNA for the CDR3 is TGTGCCAGCAGTTTATTGGGCCAGGGGGGTTCACCCCTCCACTTT.

V gene TRBV5-1 combines with J gene TRBJ1-2; D is unclear. The germline gives CDR1 SGHRS, CDR2 YFSETQ. There are 14 residues in the CDR3. Trimming cost V 0 bases and J 3 bases, with 9 bases left between them. This chain's CDR3 is CASSLASIDYGYTF. The CDR3 bases are TGCGCCAGCAGCTTGGCCAGTATTGACTATGGCTACACCTTC.

This clone was counted once. The V gene is TRBV3-1 (or the pseudogene TRBV3-2), the J gene TRBJ1-1; 9 bases agree with TRBD1. Per the germline V gene, CDR1 is LGHDT and CDR2 is YNNKEL (reference sequence). The CDR3 sequence is 15 residues long. J was trimmed by 3 bases and V by 4 bases; bases with no gene match: 6. CDR3 DNA: TGTGCCAGCAGCCTCATACAGGGGGCGGACACTGAAGCTTTCTTT. Translation: CASSLIQGADTEAFF.

The rearrangement uses TRBV4-2 and TRBJ1-5; 7 bases are a match to TRBD1. CDR1 is LGHNA, CDR2 YNFKEQ, per germline. The ends lost 1 base at V and 7 bases at J; junction bases unmatched: 10. This CDR3 contains 16 residues. CDR3 sequence (DNA): TGTGCCAGCAGCCAAGTGAGACAGGGTAGTGGCCAGCCCCAGCATTTT. Its translation is CASSQVRQGSGQPQHF.

The genes are TRBV7-9 and TRBJ1-4, with TRBD1 identical over 9 bases. This CDR3 is built from 16 residues. V trimming: 2 bases; J trimming: 8 bases; junction bases outside the gene matches: 9. Germline CDR1 SEHNR, CDR2 FQNEAQ (reference sequence). The DNA of the CDR3 is TGTGCCAGCAGCTTATTCCCGGGACAGGGAGACGAAAAACTGTTTTTT. Encoded protein: CASSLFPGQGDEKLFF.

The chain recombines TRBV24-1 with TRBJ2-2; maybe TRBD1 (6 bases). The length of the CDR3 is 13 residues. The germline CDR1 and CDR2 sequences are KGHDR and SFDVKD. V lost 9 bases to trimming and J lost 5 bases, with 12 bases between them. Here the CDR3 reads CATRAQGTGELFF. The CDR3 nucleotides read TGTGCCACCCGGGCCCAGGGGACCGGGGAGCTGTTTTTT.

The rearrangement uses TRBV28 and TRBJ1-5; no reliable D call. V shed 6 bases and J shed 1 base, with 4 bases lying between them. The CDR3 length is 12 residues. Germline CDR1 and CDR2: MDHEN and SYDVKM. The CDR3 here is CASSQSNQPQHF. The DNA of the CDR3 is TGTGCCAGCAGCCAAAGCAATCAGCCCCAGCATTTT.

CDR3 sequence: CAISEAGANTEAFF. The CDR3 coding sequence is TGTGCCATCAGTGAGGCAGGGGCGAACACTGAAGCTTTCTTT. V gene TRBV10-3 combines with J gene TRBJ1-1, with D maybe TRBD1 (6 bases). Trimming left V 2 bases short and J 1 base short, with 8 bases between. This CDR3 has 14 amino acids. In germline, CDR1 is ENHRY, CDR2 SYGVKD.

The V call is TRBV7-9, the J call TRBJ2-5; TRBD2 aligns across 7 bases. The germline V gene has CDR1 SEHNR and CDR2 FQNEAQ (reference sequence). This CDR3 is 18 amino acids long. V trimming: 1 base; J trimming: 2 bases; junction bases outside the gene matches: 13. CDR3 in amino acids: CASSLVAFARGSQETQYF. The CDR3 DNA reads as TGTGCCAGCAGCTTAGTGGCATTTGCGCGGGGGTCGCAAGAGACCCAGTACTTC.

This clone appeared a few times. The chain has TRBV5-5 and TRBJ2-5, with 9 bases fitting TRBD1. The CDR3 is 14 residues long. Germline CDR1 is SGHKS and CDR2 is YYEKEE (reference sequence). V lost 2 bases and J lost 4; bases outside the gene matches: 3. The chain's CDR3 is CASSFTGGSETQYF. For the CDR3, the DNA is TGTGCCAGCAGCTTTACAGGGGGCTCAGAGACCCAGTACTTC.

There are a few counts of this clone. The chain couples TRBV5-8 to TRBJ2-7, with 9 bases that match TRBD1. V was clipped by 4 bases and J by 2 bases; unmatched bases: 7. The length of the CDR3 is 15 residues. Germline V CDR1 and CDR2: SGHTS, YDEGEE. The CDR3 sequence is CASSLTGTGPYEQYF. CDR3 nucleotides: TGTGCCAGCAGCCTAACCGGGACAGGGCCCTACGAGCAGTACTTC.

The J gene is TRBJ2-5, the V gene TRBV19; 10 bases agree with TRBD1. Germline values: CDR1 LNHDA, CDR2 SQIVND (reference sequence). V lost 10 bases and J lost 2; bases outside the gene matches: 4. This CDR3 contains 13 residues. CDR3 protein: CATSDRGQETQYF. The CDR3 DNA reads as TGTGCCACCTCGGACAGGGGGCAAGAGACCCAGTACTTC.

This clone was recorded once. The chain has TRBV18 and TRBJ1-2; D call uncertain. The germline V gene encodes CDR1 KGHSH and CDR2 LQKENI. This CDR3 contains 12 residues. Trimming pared 1 base from V and 8 bases from J, leaving 8 bases between. The CDR3 spells CASSPQGGGYTF. CDR3 sequence (DNA): TGTGCCAGCTCACCACAGGGCGGGGGCTACACCTTC.

The gene calls are TRBV6-5 and TRBJ1-6, with D possibly matching TRBD1 (6 bases). Germline lookup yields CDR1 MNHEY and CDR2 SVGAGI. CDR3 length: 15 residues. V gave up 6 bases and J gave up 9 bases, with 18 bases separating them. CDR3 in amino acids: CASSPSWTDISPLHF. The CDR3, as DNA: TGTGCCAGCAGCCCCAGTTGGACAGATATTTCACCCCTCCACTTT.

The chain has TRBV7-3 and TRBJ1-1; no reliable D call. Germline V gene data show CDR1 as SGHTA and CDR2 as FQGTGA. Trimming removed 4 bases at V and 1 base at J, with 7 bases between. CDR3 length: 13 residues. The CDR3 DNA reads TGTGCCAGCAGCTCCCAGGAGAACACTGAAGCTTTCTTT. The encoded protein is CASSSQENTEAFF.

This clone was picked up one time. The J gene is TRBJ1-1, the V gene TRBV7-9; D is perhaps TRBD1 (5 bases). With 1 base removed from V and 5 bases from J, the gap between germline ends came to 8 bases. This CDR3 spans 13 amino acids. Per germline, CDR1 SEHNR and CDR2 FQNEAQ (reference sequence). The CDR3 bases are TGTGCCAGCAGCTTAGGGGGCTGGACTGAAGCTTTCTTT. Translated, it gives CASSLGGWTEAFF.

This sequence joins TRBV19 and TRBJ1-2; 10 bases are shared with TRBD1. This CDR3 is 15 amino acids long. V gave up 4 bases and J gave up 4 bases; unmatched junction bases: 6. The germline gives CDR1 LNHDA, CDR2 SQIVND (reference sequence). CDR3 nucleotide sequence: TGTGCCAGTAGTACCTCGACAGGGGGCCGCTATGGCTACACCTTC. Translated, it gives CASSTSTGGRYGYTF.

V gene TRBV4-1 combines with J gene TRBJ2-3; unclear D gene. Germline V gene lookup returns CDR1 MGHRA and CDR2 YSYEKL. The CDR3 contains 14 residues. V lost 1 base and J 3 bases, leaving 8 bases between the germline ends. The CDR3 DNA reads as TGCGCCAGCAGCCAAGGCAGATCGACAGATACGCAGTATTTT. Translated, it gives CASSQGRSTDTQYF.

V usage is TRBV5-1 and J usage is TRBJ2-6; 10 bases map to TRBD1. The CDR3 has 18 amino acids. J gave up 0 bases and V 0 bases, and 3 bases lay outside the gene matches. Germline V gene sequence: CDR1 SGHRS, CDR2 YFSETQ. The CDR3 sequence is CASSLVGTGVSGANVLTF. The DNA for the CDR3 is TGCGCCAGCAGCTTGGTGGGGACAGGGGTCTCTGGGGCCAACGTCCTGACTTTC.

This chain joins TRBV6-5 and TRBJ2-1; D call uncertain. Per the germline V gene, CDR1 is MNHEY and CDR2 is SVGAGI. Trimming took off 4 bases at V and 9 bases at J, with 7 bases between the two ends. CDR3 length: 11 amino acids. The CDR3 DNA follows: TGTGCCAGCAGTTCGTCGGGTGAGCAGTTCTTC. Translating it yields CASSSSGEQFF.

J is TRBJ1-5 and V is TRBV6-1, with D unresolved. Trimming removed 0 bases at V and 5 bases at J, with 8 bases between. CDR1 is MNHNS and CDR2 is SASEGT in the germline V gene. The CDR3 is 14 residues long. CDR3 residues: CASSEARLDQPQHF. DNA for the CDR3: TGTGCCAGCAGTGAAGCGCGGCTGGATCAGCCCCAGCATTTT.

This sequence joins TRBV5-6 and TRBJ1-1; no reliable D call. V was pared by 3 bases and J by 4 bases, with 13 bases between. The CDR3 has 14 amino acids. Germline lookup yields CDR1 SGHDT and CDR2 YYEEEE. The CDR3 nucleotides are TGTGCCAGCAGCTCACTAATTCCGGGCACTGAAGCTTTCTTT. The encoded protein is CASSSLIPGTEAFF.

The chain employs TRBV10-3 and TRBJ1-5, with D possibly matching TRBD1 (6 bases). Germline V gives CDR1 ENHRY, CDR2 SYGVKD. V was clipped by 10 bases and J by 5 bases, with 18 bases between them. The CDR3 consists of 14 residues. The CDR3 sequence is CARGGPLGHQPQHF. The DNA of the CDR3 is TGTGCCAGAGGGGGACCGCTGGGACATCAGCCCCAGCATTTT.

V and J are TRBV5-4 and TRBJ1-4, with no clear D. CDR1 and CDR2 (germline): SGHNT, YYREEE (reference sequence). V shed 4 bases and J shed 4 bases, with 14 bases lying between them. The CDR3 sequence is 15 residues long. The CDR3 sequence: CASSLTLGGNEKLFF. As DNA, the CDR3 is TGTGCCAGCAGCCTAACCCTCGGCGGTAATGAAAAACTGTTTTTT. The variable domain in full, completed from reference TRBV5-4 and TRBJ1-4, reads ETGVTQSPTHLIKTRGQQVTLRCSSQSGHNTVSWYQQALGQGPQFIFQYYREEENGRGNFPPRFSGLQFPNYSSELNVNALELDDSALYLCASSLTLGGNEKLFFGSGTQLSVL.

This clone was recorded once. The chain links TRBV18 to TRBJ2-7, with 9 bases identical to TRBD1. Losses at the gene ends were 3 bases for V and 6 bases for J; bases not matched to a gene: 6. From germline, CDR1 is KGHSH and CDR2 LQKENI. The CDR3 has 14 amino acids. The CDR3 DNA sequence: TGTGCCAGCTCACCGCCCCGGACAGGGGCCGAGCAGTACTTC. Translation: CASSPPRTGAEQYF.